This TCR beta chain was sequenced in a study of cytomegalovirus exposure and HLA in healthy donors. Study-wide results and limits: An Asian-associated ancestry cluster reportedly showed fewer N-insertions than the approximately 700-donor mean in a later analysis. Analyzed later, association rates of TCRs varied across HLA loci, with DRB1 most and HLA-C fewest. Most TCRs appeared rarely, but some public TCRs recurred in many donors. Reported findings show TCR beta sequences accurately forecast HLA-A and HLA-B alleles in most subjects.

V lost 3 bases to trimming and J lost 7 bases, with 13 bases between them. The CDR3 totals 14 residues. Germline V gene sequence: CDR1 LNHDA, CDR2 SQIVND (reference sequence). As to this clone: The antigen is unknown.

The primer mix had 60 Vbeta and 13 Jbeta primers. Using immunoSEQ multiplex PCR, the repertoire was profiled, and TCRdb retains in-frame clones only, with some absent. The table for this sample gives 140,000 to 150,000 clones. The sequenced material came from PBMCs. The source of this sequence is a male donor in good health and CMV-seronegative. The chain employs TRBV19 and TRBJ1-5; no reliable D call. The CDR3 sequence: CASSIGGSAQPQHF. The CDR3 bases are TGTGCCAGTAGTATCGGCGGCTCAGCCCAGCCCCAGCATTTT.